This T cell receptor beta chain comes out of a study of CD8+CD57+ T cells in acquired aplastic anemia. TCR beta VDJ and CDR3 profiling used genomic DNA as template. TCRdb reprocessed the reads with MiXCR, giving one entry per CDR3 protein. Of approximately 170,000 distinct CDR3 sequences detected, about half appear once; the ten largest clones hold 16%. This clonotype was detected many times. Its antigen is not identified. The study's findings and limits: The study identified roughly 31 CD8+ CDR3 sequences shared by patients and controls.

Germline CDR1 reads MRHNA; CDR2 reads SNTAGT. The CDR3 sequence is 19 residues long. After removal of 5 bases from V and 1 base from J, the junction contained 20 bases not matched to a gene. Sequences were obtained from sorted CD4+, CD8+, or CD8+CD57+ T cells (not recorded which) from PBMCs. This chain connects TRBV6-4 to TRBJ2-7, with TRBD1 identical over 7 bases. This TCR came from a human donor in good health, serving as a control. CDR3 residues: CASSINGTEDSIRSYEQYF. CDR3 DNA sequence: TGTGCCAGCAGTATTAACGGGACAGAGGACTCTATAAGATCCTACGAGCAGTACTTC.